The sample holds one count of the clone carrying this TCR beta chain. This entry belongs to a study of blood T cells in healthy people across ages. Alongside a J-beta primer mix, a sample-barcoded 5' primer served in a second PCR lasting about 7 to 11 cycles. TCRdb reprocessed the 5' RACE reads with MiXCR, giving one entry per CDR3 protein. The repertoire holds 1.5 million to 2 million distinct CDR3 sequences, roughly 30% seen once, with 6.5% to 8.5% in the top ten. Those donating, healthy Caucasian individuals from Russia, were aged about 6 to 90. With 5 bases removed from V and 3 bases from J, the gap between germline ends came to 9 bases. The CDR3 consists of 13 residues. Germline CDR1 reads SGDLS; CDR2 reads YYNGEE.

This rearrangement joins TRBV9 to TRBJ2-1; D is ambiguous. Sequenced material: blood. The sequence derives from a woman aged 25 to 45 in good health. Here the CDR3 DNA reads TGTGCCAGCAGTGAGATGTACTACAATGAGCAGTTCTTC. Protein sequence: CASSEMYYNEQFF.